This entry describes one T cell receptor beta chain. The data stem from a study of technical replicates of blood from a few donors. Measured with immunoSEQ multiplex PCR; TCRdb has only the in-frame clones, and not every one. This sample yields about 89,000 clones, of which 94% are seen a single time; approximately 0.25% belongs to the top ten. The ends lost 2 bases at V and 10 bases at J; junction bases unmatched: 11. The CDR3 contains 17 residues. The V gene's germline CDR1 is SGHNT and CDR2 YENEEA. This TCR derives from a human donor in good health. This chain uses TRBV11-3 with TRBJ1-6; 10 bases agree with TRBD1. Sequencing was done on a sample of T cells isolated from PBMCs. CDR3 in DNA: TGTGCCAGCAGCTTAAAAGGGACAGGGGCGGCGGGATCACCCCTCCACTTT. It codes for CASSLKGTGAAGSPLHF.